The rows below give T cell receptor beta chains drawn from one sample of a study of radiation and T cells in renal cell carcinoma. Only in-frame clones appear in the TCRdb table, and some are missing; sequencing was by immunoSEQ multiplex PCR. Altogether about 15,000 clones are present, 64% being singletons, with the ten largest covering roughly 26%. Sequences were derived from tumor tissue, sampled from a patient whose treatment included radiotherapy and nephrectomy. These receptors were taken from a woman aged 70 to 79 with renal cell carcinoma. Both conserved end residues are part of each CDR3. The order of the fields is J gene, clone size, V gene, D gene, CDR3 protein, CDR3 DNA. A D gene is named only where the DNA matches it firmly. Expanded clones get a size class; other rows say once, few or many, or leave the size out.

J: TRBJ2-2; size: -; V: TRBV27; D: -; CDR3: CASSFVGGELFF; DNA: TGTGCCAGCAGTTTTGTTGGCGGGGAGCTGTTTTTT
J: TRBJ2-7; size: -; V: TRBV11-2; D: -; CDR3: CASSLDQSGHEQYF; DNA: TGTGCCAGCAGCTTAGACCAATCCGGACACGAGCAGTACTTC
J: TRBJ1-2; size: few; V: TRBV9; D: TRBD1; CDR3: CASSAPYRGHYGYTF; DNA: TGTGCCAGCAGCGCTCCTTACAGGGGCCACTATGGCTACACCTTC
J: TRBJ1-1; size: once; V: TRBV7-8; D: TRBD1; CDR3: CASSPGQATEAFF; DNA: TGTGCCAGCAGCCCCGGACAGGCTACTGAAGCTTTCTTT
J: TRBJ1-1; size: -; V: TRBV7-2; D: -; CDR3: CASSLFHQNTEAFF; DNA: TGTGCCAGCAGCTTATTTCACCAGAACACTGAAGCTTTCTTT
J: TRBJ2-3; size: -; V: TRBV7-2; D: TRBD2; CDR3: CASSLDRMGGRALTDTQYF; DNA: TGTGCCAGCAGCTTAGATAGGATGGGCGGGAGGGCGCTCACAGATACGCAGTATTTT
J: TRBJ1-4; size: few; V: TRBV29-1; D: -; CDR3: CSVETNGEKLFF; DNA: TGCAGCGTTGAAACAAACGGAGAAAAACTGTTTTTT
J: TRBJ1-3; size: -; V: TRBV4-1; D: TRBD1; CDR3: CASSQRDRDISGNTIYF; DNA: TGCGCCAGCAGCCAGAGAGACAGGGACATTTCTGGGAACACCATATATTTT
J: TRBJ2-7; size: -; V: TRBV5-1; D: TRBD2; CDR3: CASSSLGLAGDLDYEQYF; DNA: TGCGCCAGCAGCTCGCTAGGACTAGCGGGGGACCTCGACTACGAGCAGTACTTC
J: TRBJ1-1; size: -; V: TRBV27; D: TRBD1; CDR3: CASSLKPSGTGYTEAFF; DNA: TGTGCCAGCAGTTTAAAGCCTTCCGGGACAGGGTACACTGAAGCTTTCTTT
J: TRBJ2-7; size: -; V: TRBV5-4; D: -; CDR3: CASSPTLGEQYF; DNA: TGTGCCAGCAGCCCGACATTGGGAGAGCAGTACTTC
J: TRBJ2-5; size: few; V: TRBV19; D: -; CDR3: CASSRATQETQYF; DNA: TGTGCCAGTAGTAGGGCAACCCAAGAGACCCAGTACTTC
J: TRBJ2-7; size: -; V: TRBV5-4; D: -; CDR3: CASSLGQHRGGYEQYF; DNA: TGTGCCAGCAGCTTGGGGCAGCACAGGGGAGGTTACGAGCAGTACTTC
J: TRBJ1-2; size: medium-sized; V: TRBV5-4; D: TRBD1; CDR3: CASSPDRGPYGYTF; DNA: TGTGCCAGCAGCCCGGACAGGGGGCCCTATGGCTACACCTTC
J: TRBJ1-4; size: -; V: TRBV4-3; D: -; CDR3: CASSQDLGQNEKLFF; DNA: TGCGCCAGCAGCCAAGATTTAGGACAGAATGAAAAACTGTTTTTT
J: TRBJ2-7; size: few; V: TRBV7-8; D: -; CDR3: CASSFRAYEQYF; DNA: TGTGCCAGCAGCTTCCGGGCCTACGAGCAGTACTTC
J: TRBJ2-1; size: many; V: TRBV10-3; D: -; CDR3: CAISESIGGNEQFF; DNA: TGTGCCATCAGTGAGTCGATTGGGGGCAATGAGCAGTTCTTC
J: TRBJ1-2; size: few; V: TRBV29-1; D: -; CDR3: CSVPADIQGYTF; DNA: TGCAGCGTCCCCGCGGACATACAAGGCTACACCTTC
J: TRBJ2-7; size: many; V: TRBV5-6; D: -; CDR3: CASSFGRGSPEKYF; DNA: -
J: TRBJ1-2; size: few; V: TRBV4-2; D: TRBD1; CDR3: CASSQDVGQGGGYTF; DNA: TGTGCCAGCAGCCAAGATGTCGGACAGGGAGGAGGCTACACCTTC
J: TRBJ2-3; size: medium-sized; V: TRBV5-1; D: -; CDR3: CASSLGQRTDTQYF; DNA: TGCGCCAGCAGCTTGGGGCAGAGAACAGATACGCAGTATTTT
J: TRBJ2-1; size: -; V: TRBV5-1; D: -; CDR3: CASSLGDREVNEQFF; DNA: TGCGCCAGCAGCTTGGGAGACAGGGAGGTCAATGAGCAGTTCTTC
J: TRBJ1-3; size: -; V: TRBV11-2; D: -; CDR3: CASSSQTLTSSGNTIYF; DNA: TGTGCCAGCAGCTCACAGACTCTCACAAGCTCTGGAAACACCATATATTTT
J: TRBJ2-7; size: -; V: TRBV11-2; D: -; CDR3: CASSLAAPGYEQYF; DNA: TGTGCCAGCAGCTTAGCCGCTCCCGGCTACGAGCAGTACTTC
J: TRBJ2-4; size: few; V: TRBV5-4; D: TRBD2; CDR3: CASSLAGASGGVNIQYF; DNA: TGTGCCAGCAGCCTTGCCGGGGCTAGCGGGGGAGTAAACATTCAGTACTTC
J: TRBJ2-7; size: -; V: TRBV4-2; D: -; CDR3: CASSQGTPSEQYF; DNA: TGTGCCAGCAGCCAGGGGACTCCTAGCGAGCAGTACTTC
J: TRBJ1-1; size: few; V: TRBV6-6; D: -; CDR3: CASGLNTEAFF; DNA: TGTGCCAGCGGTCTGAACACTGAAGCTTTCTTT
J: TRBJ2-1; size: -; V: TRBV27; D: -; CDR3: CASAPDSSYNEQFF; DNA: TGTGCCAGCGCCCCCGACAGCTCCTACAATGAGCAGTTCTTC
J: TRBJ1-2; size: -; V: TRBV29-1; D: -; CDR3: CSVTRASTGYTF; DNA: TGCAGCGTTACGCGGGCCTCGACTGGCTACACCTTC
J: TRBJ2-1; size: -; V: TRBV18; D: TRBD2; CDR3: CASSPGRGSYNEQFF; DNA: TGTGCCAGCTCACCGGGGAGGGGCTCCTACAATGAGCAGTTCTTC
J: TRBJ1-1; size: many; V: TRBV5-5; D: TRBD1; CDR3: CASSLANQGATEAFF; DNA: TGTGCCAGCAGCTTGGCCAATCAGGGGGCGACTGAAGCTTTCTTT
J: TRBJ1-4; size: -; V: TRBV10-3; D: -; CDR3: CATMDRPNEKLFF; DNA: TGTGCCACCATGGACAGACCTAATGAAAAACTGTTTTTT
J: TRBJ1-2; size: -; V: TRBV18; D: -; CDR3: CASSTTSGTPNYGYTF; DNA: TGTGCCAGCTCAACTACATCCGGGACCCCAAACTATGGCTACACCTTC
J: TRBJ1-2; size: -; V: TRBV5-1; D: -; CDR3: CASSQAQGAYGYTF; DNA: TGCGCCAGCAGCCAAGCACAGGGTGCCTATGGCTACACCTTC
J: TRBJ2-1; size: -; V: TRBV5-6; D: -; CDR3: CASSFLVGSYNEQFF; DNA: TGTGCCAGCAGCTTTCTTGTGGGCTCCTACAATGAGCAGTTCTTC
J: TRBJ1-5; size: -; V: TRBV6-5; D: TRBD1; CDR3: CASSAGTGPNQPQHF; DNA: TGTGCCAGCAGTGCCGGGACAGGGCCTAATCAGCCCCAGCATTTT
J: TRBJ2-3; size: once; V: TRBV18; D: -; CDR3: CASSPASKRRTDTQYF; DNA: TGTGCCAGCTCACCCGCCTCGAAGCGGCGCACAGATACGCAGTATTTT
J: TRBJ1-2; size: -; V: TRBV27; D: -; CDR3: CASSPLNYGGYTF; DNA: TGTGCCAGCAGTCCCCTGAACTACGGAGGCTACACCTTC
J: TRBJ2-1; size: -; V: TRBV4-2; D: -; CDR3: CASSQDRVNEQFF; DNA: TGTGCCAGCAGCCAAGATCGGGTGAATGAGCAGTTCTTC
J: TRBJ1-3; size: -; V: TRBV6-1; D: TRBD1; CDR3: CASFSRGLRNTIYF; DNA: TGTGCCAGCTTCTCCAGGGGGCTAAGAAACACCATATATTTT
J: TRBJ2-7; size: -; V: TRBV29-1; D: TRBD1; CDR3: CSVNEDRTSSYEQYF; DNA: TGCAGCGTTAACGAGGACAGGACCTCTTCCTACGAGCAGTACTTC
J: TRBJ1-3; size: many; V: TRBV5-4; D: -; CDR3: CASSEGQSSGNTIYF; DNA: TGTGCCAGCAGCGAGGGGCAGTCCTCTGGAAACACCATATATTTT
J: TRBJ2-7; size: once; V: TRBV5-1; D: -; CDR3: CASSLGWGDPYEQYF; DNA: TGCGCCAGCAGCTTGGGGTGGGGCGACCCCTACGAGCAGTACTTC
J: TRBJ1-4; size: medium-sized; V: TRBV6-5; D: -; CDR3: CASRPSRDGEKLFF; DNA: TGTGCCAGCAGACCGTCCCGGGACGGGGAAAAACTGTTTTTT
J: TRBJ2-3; size: once; V: TRBV5-1; D: -; CDR3: CASSWGGIPSTDTQYF; DNA: TGCGCCAGCAGCTGGGGAGGCATTCCTAGCACAGATACGCAGTATTTT
J: TRBJ1-5; size: once; V: TRBV5-6; D: -; CDR3: CASSLLGNQPQHF; DNA: TGTGCCAGCAGCTTGTTGGGCAATCAGCCCCAGCATTTT
J: TRBJ1-2; size: -; V: TRBV7-2; D: -; CDR3: CASRPDRAGFSGYTF; DNA: TGTGCCAGCAGACCGGACCGCGCGGGGTTCTCTGGCTACACCTTC
J: TRBJ2-5; size: -; V: TRBV4-2; D: -; CDR3: CASSQRETQYF; DNA: TGTGCCAGCAGCCAGCGAGAGACCCAGTACTTC
J: TRBJ2-7; size: -; V: TRBV20-1; D: -; CDR3: CSASRIAEQYF; DNA: TGCAGTGCTAGTAGGATTGCCGAGCAGTACTTC